The 10 T cell receptor beta chains below all came from one sample that was sequenced in a study of CD8+ T cells in alopecia areata. Extraction of RNA preceded its reverse transcription into cDNA, which served as the sequencing template. Sequencing was performed with immunoSEQ multiplex PCR; in TCRdb, only in-frame clones are kept and a portion is missing. The sample lists some 150,000 clones; 86% were seen once. Specified treatment: oral pan-JAK inhibitor, 5-10 mg twice daily. The material was CD8+ T cells sorted from blood, obtained at week 4, from a patient treated with tofacitinib. These receptors all come from a human donor with alopecia areata.

This clone was seen only a few times. This chain uses TRBV7-9 with TRBJ2-6; maybe TRBD2 (6 bases). Germline V gene lookup returns CDR1 SEHNR and CDR2 FQNEAQ (reference sequence). The V end lost 5 bases, the J end lost 2 bases, and 10 bases lay between the germline ends. The CDR3 sequence is 15 residues long. CDR3: CASSPSGAGANVLTF. DNA for the CDR3: TGTGCCAGCAGCCCCTCGGGGGCTGGGGCCAACGTCCTGACTTTC.

This clone was observed once. The rearrangement uses TRBV7-9 and TRBJ1-1; D remains ambiguous. V was trimmed by 5 bases and J by 2 bases, leaving 12 bases between them. This CDR3 has 14 amino acids. Germline CDR1 and CDR2: SEHNR and FQNEAQ (reference sequence). This CDR3 reads CASSDPDRNTEAFF. The CDR3 coding sequence is TGTGCCAGCAGCGACCCGGACCGTAACACTGAAGCTTTCTTT.

The chain recombines TRBV29-1 with TRBJ2-1; possibly TRBD1 for D (6 bases). CDR1 SQVTM and CDR2 ANQGSEA come from the germline V gene. V lost 5 bases, J lost 6 bases, and 20 bases lay in between. The CDR3 covers 15 residues. CDR3 protein: CSVSTDSYGGNEQFF. In DNA form, the CDR3 reads TGCAGCGTTTCCACGGACAGCTACGGCGGCAATGAGCAGTTCTTC.

With regard to this clone: The same CDR3 also results from other DNA sequences found in this sample. V and J are TRBV7-9 and TRBJ2-2; D ambiguous. V lost 1 base and J 1 base, leaving 4 bases between the germline ends. There are 14 residues in the CDR3. The germline V gene encodes CDR1 SEHNR and CDR2 FQNEAQ (reference sequence). The CDR3 sequence is CASSLGGNTGELFF. The CDR3 nucleotides are TGTGCCAGCAGCTTAGGAGGGAACACCGGGGAGCTGTTTTTT. The full variable domain, in which reference TRBV7-9 and TRBJ2-2 provide the parts outside the CDR3, is DTGVSQNPRHKITKRGQNVTFRCDPISEHNRLYWYRQTLGQGPEFLTYFQNEAQLEKSRLLSDRFSAERPKGSFSTLEIQRTEQGDSAMYLCASSLGGNTGELFFGEGSRLTVL.

V is TRBV10-2 and J is TRBJ2-1, with D perhaps matching TRBD1 (5 bases). This CDR3 contains 14 residues. With 2 bases removed from V and 7 bases from J, the gap between germline ends came to 12 bases. CDR1 and CDR2 from the germline V gene are WSHSY and SAAADI. CDR3 DNA: TGCGCCAGCAGTGAGACCACTCAGGGTAATGAGCAGTTCTTC. Protein sequence: CASSETTQGNEQFF.

V and J are TRBV6-5 and TRBJ1-2; D unresolved. The V end was cut by 0 bases, the J end by 5 bases, with 7 bases between. The germline CDR1 and CDR2 sequences are MNHEY and SVGAGI. The CDR3 has 13 residues. CDR3: CASSYSVLYGYTF. DNA of the CDR3: TGTGCCAGCAGTTACTCGGTGCTTTATGGCTACACCTTC.

This clone was recorded a few times. The V gene is TRBV7-9, the J gene TRBJ2-7; D may correspond to TRBD1 or TRBD2 (5 bases each). This CDR3 has 16 residues. CDR1 and CDR2 (germline): SEHNR, FQNEAQ (reference sequence). V shed 5 bases and J shed 3 bases, with 20 bases lying between them. The CDR3, as DNA: TGTGCCAGCAGCACATTTCCCGGGACGGCGGACTACGAGCAGTACTTC. Amino acids: CASSTFPGTADYEQYF.

This clone was recorded a few times. The J gene is TRBJ2-7, the V gene TRBV6-4; possibly TRBD2 for D (7 bases). There are 13 residues in the CDR3. Germline CDR1 is MRHNA and CDR2 is SNTAGT. V was clipped by 3 bases and J by 9 bases, with 15 bases between them. The CDR3 bases are TGTGCCAGCAGTGAGACAGGAGGGAGGGCGCAGTACTTC. Translating gives CASSETGGRAQYF.

Here the CDR3 DNA reads TGCGCCAGCAGCTTGGACACAGGGACATCGGGTGAAAAACTGTTTTTT. Its protein is CASSLDTGTSGEKLFF. This sequence joins TRBV5-1 and TRBJ1-4; perhaps TRBD1 as D (6 bases). The CDR3 runs 16 residues. Germline CDR1 and CDR2: SGHRS and YFSETQ. Deletions cut 0 bases from V and 7 bases from J, with 16 bases between.

V gene TRBV19 combines with J gene TRBJ1-1, with a weak D call TRBD1 (5 bases). The CDR3 spans 15 residues. Trimming cost V 1 base and J 3 bases, with 12 bases left between them. The V gene's germline CDR1 is LNHDA and CDR2 SQIVND (reference sequence). The CDR3 nucleotides are TGTGCCAGTAGTATAGGCGCGACAGTCTACACTGAAGCTTTCTTT. Encoded protein: CASSIGATVYTEAFF.